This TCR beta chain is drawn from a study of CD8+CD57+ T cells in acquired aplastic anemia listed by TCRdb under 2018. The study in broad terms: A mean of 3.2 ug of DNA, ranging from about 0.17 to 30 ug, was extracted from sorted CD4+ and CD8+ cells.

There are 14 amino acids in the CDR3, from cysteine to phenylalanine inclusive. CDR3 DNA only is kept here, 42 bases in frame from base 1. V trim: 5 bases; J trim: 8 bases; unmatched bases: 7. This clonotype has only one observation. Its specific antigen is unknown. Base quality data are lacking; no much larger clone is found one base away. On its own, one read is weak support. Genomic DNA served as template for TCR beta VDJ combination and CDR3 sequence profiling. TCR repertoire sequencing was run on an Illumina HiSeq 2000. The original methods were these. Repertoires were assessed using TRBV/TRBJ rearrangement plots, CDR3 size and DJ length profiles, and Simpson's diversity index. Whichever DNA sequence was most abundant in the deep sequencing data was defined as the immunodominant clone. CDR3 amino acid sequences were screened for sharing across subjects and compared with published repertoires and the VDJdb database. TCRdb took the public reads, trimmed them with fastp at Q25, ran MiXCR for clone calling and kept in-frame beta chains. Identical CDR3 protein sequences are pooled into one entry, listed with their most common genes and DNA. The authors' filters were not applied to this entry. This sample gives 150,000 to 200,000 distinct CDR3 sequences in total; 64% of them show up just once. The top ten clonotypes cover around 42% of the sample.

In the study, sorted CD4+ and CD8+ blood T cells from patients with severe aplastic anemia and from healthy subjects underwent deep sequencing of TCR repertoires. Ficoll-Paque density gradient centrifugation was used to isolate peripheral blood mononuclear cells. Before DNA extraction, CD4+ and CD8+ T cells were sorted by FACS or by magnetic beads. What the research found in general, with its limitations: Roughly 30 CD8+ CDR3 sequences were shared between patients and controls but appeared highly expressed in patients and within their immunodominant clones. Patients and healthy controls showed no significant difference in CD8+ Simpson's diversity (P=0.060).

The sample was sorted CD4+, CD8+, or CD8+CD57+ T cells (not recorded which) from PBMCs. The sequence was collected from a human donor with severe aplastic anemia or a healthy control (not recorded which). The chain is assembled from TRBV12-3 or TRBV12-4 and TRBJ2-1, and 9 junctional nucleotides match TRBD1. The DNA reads TGTGCCAGCAGTCTGACAGGGGGAGGGGATGAGCAGTTCTTC. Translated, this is CASSLTGGGDEQFF.